This entry is about one TCR beta chain. The data derive from a study of blood T cells in healthy people across ages. Study at large: With template switching, about one barcoded beta molecule was captured per two T cells.

Through a sample-barcoded 5' primer and a J-beta primer mix, a second PCR was run for roughly 6 to 12 cycles. A template-switch adaptor with 12 random nucleotides tagged each cDNA molecule. One entry per CDR3 protein results from TCRdb running MiXCR on the 5' RACE reads. The sample has roughly 2 million distinct CDR3 sequences, approximately 50% seen once. Deletions cut 7 bases from V and 5 bases from J, with 14 bases between. The germline gives CDR1 MNHEY, CDR2 SVGAGI. This CDR3 is 13 amino acids long. No fewer than 5 micrograms of total RNA were isolated from every sample. This receptor was taken from a woman in her thirties or forties in good health. The gene calls are TRBV6-5 and TRBJ1-1; the D gene is possibly TRBD1 (5 bases). Sequencing used blood. The CDR3 nucleotides are TGTGCCAGCACCCGGGGGGGGTTAACTGAAGCTTTCTTT. It yields the protein CASTRGGLTEAFF.